A selection of T cell receptor beta chains follows, all from one sample in a study of blood T cells in healthy people across ages. TCRdb fed the 5' RACE reads into MiXCR, producing one record per CDR3 protein. The sample holds 650,000 to 1,000,000 distinct CDR3 sequences, 36% seen once. The specimen sequenced was blood. The receptors originated from a man between 18 and 35 years old in good health. The CDR3 runs from the conserved cysteine through the conserved F or W. Each record gives: J gene, D gene, clone size, V gene, CDR3 protein, CDR3 DNA. A D gene is named only where the DNA matches it firmly. Clone size appears in some rows only: once, few, many, or a class for an expanded clone.

TRBJ2-5	NA	NA	TRBV20-1	CSAGIQETQYF	TGCAGTGCTGGGATCCAAGAGACCCAGTACTTC
TRBJ1-2	TRBD1	NA	TRBV20-1	CSASSGQGSGYTF	TGCAGTGCTAGTTCGGGACAGGGGTCGGGCTACACCTTC
TRBJ1-6	NA	NA	TRBV7-2	CASSLDPARRNSPLHF	TGTGCCAGCAGCTTAGACCCCGCTCGTCGTAATTCACCCCTCCACTTT
TRBJ1-1	NA	NA	TRBV29-1	CSVEAYRVFSATEAFF	TGCAGCGTTGAAGCTTACAGGGTATTTTCGGCGACTGAAGCTTTCTTT
TRBJ2-7	NA	few	TRBV5-1	CASRPLSSYNEQYF	TGCGCCAGCCGGCCCTTGAGCTCCTACAATGAGCAGTACTTC
TRBJ1-5	NA	few	TRBV12-3/TRBV12-4	CASSFWGGDYSNQPQHF	TGTGCCAGCAGTTTTTGGGGGGGGGATTATAGCAATCAGCCCCAGCATTTT
TRBJ1-1	TRBD1	NA	TRBV7-2	CASSLVGGQKGSTEAFF	TGTGCCAGCAGCTTAGTTGGGGGACAGAAAGGGTCCACTGAAGCTTTCTTT
TRBJ2-2	NA	few	TRBV24-1	CATVGQNTGELFF	TGTGCCACCGTGGGTCAGAACACCGGGGAGCTGTTTTTT
TRBJ2-2	NA	NA	TRBV12-3/TRBV12-4	CASSRFGTANTGELFF	TGTGCCAGCAGTAGGTTTGGGACGGCGAACACCGGGGAGCTGTTTTTT
TRBJ2-5	TRBD1	NA	TRBV2	CASRATGSLETQYF	TGTGCCAGCAGGGCGACAGGGAGTTTGGAGACCCAGTACTTC
TRBJ1-1	NA	NA	TRBV6-5	CASSYSWQGGAEAFF	TGTGCCAGCAGTTACTCATGGCAGGGTGGCGCTGAAGCTTTCTTT
TRBJ2-1	NA	few	TRBV6-2/TRBV6-3	CASSYRAGWNEQFF	TGTGCCAGCAGTTATCGCGCGGGGTGGAATGAGCAGTTCTTC
TRBJ2-1	NA	many	TRBV6-2/TRBV6-3	CASSYGLAVYEQFF	TGTGCCAGCAGTTACGGGCTAGCCGTCTATGAGCAGTTCTTC
TRBJ2-5	NA	few	TRBV9	CASSVAVGQRHESEQYF	TGTGCCAGCAGCGTAGCGGTGGGGCAGCGACATGAGAGTGAGCAGTACTTC
TRBJ1-2	NA	NA	TRBV10-3	CAIGRGDFTANYGYTF	TGTGCCATCGGCCGGGGCGACTTCACCGCTAACTATGGCTACACCTTC
TRBJ1-2	NA	few	TRBV7-2	CASSATVNYGYTF	TGTGCCAGCAGCGCCACAGTAAACTATGGCTACACCTTC
TRBJ1-2	NA	few	TRBV29-1	CSVENRERGGGYTF	TGCAGCGTTGAAAATAGGGAAAGAGGAGGCGGCTACACCTTC
TRBJ2-1	NA	NA	TRBV20-1	CRASVGNEQFF	TGCAGGGCTAGTGTCGGCAATGAGCAGTTCTTC
TRBJ2-7	NA	NA	TRBV4-1	CASSQDTSPRYEQYF	TGCGCCAGCAGCCAAGATACTAGTCCAAGATACGAGCAGTACTTC
TRBJ2-4	NA	NA	TRBV18	CASSPNAVGEGNIQYF	TGTGCCAGCTCACCAAACGCAGTCGGAGAGGGAAACATTCAGTACTTC
TRBJ1-5	NA	NA	TRBV10-3	CAISEPSEPQHF	TGTGCCATCAGTGAGCCCTCTGAGCCCCAGCATTTT
TRBJ1-2	NA	NA	TRBV5-6	CASSSLVEGLRHGYTF	TGTGCCAGCAGCTCACTTGTGGAGGGGTTACGGCATGGCTACACCTTC
TRBJ2-1	NA	few	TRBV12-3/TRBV12-4	CASSPGRVPYNEQFF	TGTGCCAGCAGTCCTGGCAGGGTACCTTACAATGAGCAGTTCTTC
TRBJ1-1	NA	few	TRBV20-1	CSAATGPSEAFF	TGCAGTGCAGCAACAGGGCCCTCTGAAGCTTTCTTT
TRBJ2-5	NA	few	TRBV18	CASSPPVAPLETQYF	TGTGCCAGCTCACCACCGGTCGCTCCTCTAGAGACCCAGTACTTC
TRBJ2-2	NA	NA	TRBV2	CASSPARDTGELFF	TGTGCCAGCAGCCCAGCGCGGGACACCGGGGAGCTGTTTTTT
TRBJ2-1	NA	many	TRBV14	CASSQRTSYNEQFF	TGTGCCAGCAGCCAGAGGACTTCCTACAATGAGCAGTTCTTC
TRBJ2-6	NA	NA	TRBV4-2	CASSPPGFSGANVLTF	TGTGCCAGCAGCCCTCCAGGGTTCTCTGGGGCCAACGTCCTGACTTTC
TRBJ2-3	TRBD2	NA	TRBV20-1	CSARGRAGAYTDTQYF	TGCAGTGCTAGAGGGAGAGCGGGGGCTTACACAGATACGCAGTATTTT
TRBJ2-1	NA	few	TRBV3-1	CASSQEAQRNEQFF	TGTGCCAGCAGCCAAGAAGCCCAGCGCAATGAGCAGTTCTTC
TRBJ2-7	TRBD1	NA	TRBV30	CAWRADRGHSYEQYF	TGTGCCTGGAGGGCGGACAGGGGACACTCCTACGAGCAGTACTTC
TRBJ1-1	TRBD1	NA	TRBV12-3/TRBV12-4	CASSFGKTGDTEAFF	TGTGCCAGCAGTTTCGGGAAAACAGGGGACACTGAAGCTTTCTTT
TRBJ1-1	NA	few	TRBV20-1	CSARVGLAGSGEAFF	TGCAGTGCTAGAGTGGGGTTGGCAGGGTCGGGCGAAGCTTTCTTT
TRBJ1-1	NA	few	TRBV5-1	CASTNTNTEAFF	TGCGCCAGCACCAACACCAACACTGAAGCTTTCTTT
TRBJ2-3	TRBD1	few	TRBV12-3/TRBV12-4	CASSLVRQGAADTQYF	TGTGCCAGCAGTTTAGTTAGACAGGGAGCCGCAGATACGCAGTATTTT
TRBJ1-5	NA	NA	TRBV6-2/TRBV6-3	CASSPPAAPYQPQHF	TGTGCCAGCAGCCCCCCGGCGGCCCCCTATCAGCCCCAGCATTTT
TRBJ1-2	NA	NA	TRBV7-2	CASSPHPGPTRGYTF	TGTGCCAGCAGTCCTCATCCGGGTCCGACGAGGGGCTACACCTTC
TRBJ2-1	TRBD2	NA	TRBV7-2	CASSPLAGALSYNEQFF	TGTGCCAGCAGCCCACTAGCGGGTGCTCTCTCCTACAATGAGCAGTTCTTC
TRBJ2-3	NA	few	TRBV12-3/TRBV12-4	CASRATSEGADTQYF	TGTGCCAGCAGGGCTACTAGCGAGGGGGCAGATACGCAGTATTTT